The source of this T cell receptor beta chain is a study of T cell changes during pregnancy in multiple sclerosis (dated by TCRdb to the late 2010s). For context, the study as a whole: In women with multiple sclerosis, the researchers looked at how the T cell repertoire shifted as pregnancy progressed.

The CDR3 runs 12 amino acids, cysteine and phenylalanine included. CDR3 DNA is the only sequence kept; it has 36 bases, read in frame from the first base. CDR1 SEHNR and CDR2 FQNEAQ were looked up in the germline V gene (reference sequence). The junction shows trimming of 6 bases on V and 6 bases on J, plus 8 bases between the germline ends. With regard to this clone: What this receptor recognizes is not known. No qualities accompany the bases; no much larger clone lies one base away.

The library was built by means of the immunoSEQ multiplex PCR assay. TCRdb limited this immuneACCESS table to in-frame rearrangements with V and J called. A share of clones is missing; checked studies link under half to unresolved V genes, and the rest is unexplained. Present in this sample are approximately 85,000 clones, approximately 93% of which were seen just once. The leading ten clones occupy 2.5% of the sample. Source: peripheral blood, taken in the first trimester of pregnancy. The receptor's source is a female donor with multiple sclerosis, enrolled in a pregnancy study. The receptor chain draws on TRBV7-9 and TRBJ2-2; no confident D gene assignment can be made. The sequenced DNA is TGTGCCAGCAGGACCGAGGCCGGGGAGCTGTTTTTT. Its product reads: CASRTEAGELFF.